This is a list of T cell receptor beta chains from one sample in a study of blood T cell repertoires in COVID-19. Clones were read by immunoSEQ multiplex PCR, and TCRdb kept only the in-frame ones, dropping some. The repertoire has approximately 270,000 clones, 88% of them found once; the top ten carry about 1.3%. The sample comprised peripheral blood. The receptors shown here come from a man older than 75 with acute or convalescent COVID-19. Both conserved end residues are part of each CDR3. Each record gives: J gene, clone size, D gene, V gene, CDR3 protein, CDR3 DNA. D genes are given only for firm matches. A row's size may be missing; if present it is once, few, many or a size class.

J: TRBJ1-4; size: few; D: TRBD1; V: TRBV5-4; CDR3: CASSLRDRGSEKLFF; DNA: TGTGCCAGCAGCTTGAGGGACAGGGGTAGTGAAAAACTGTTTTTT
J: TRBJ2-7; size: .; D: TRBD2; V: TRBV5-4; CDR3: CASSLRAGDEQYF; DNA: TGTGCCAGCAGCCTCCGTGCGGGGGACGAGCAGTACTTC
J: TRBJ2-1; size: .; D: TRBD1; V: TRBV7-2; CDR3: CASSLRRDRVGNEQFF; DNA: TGTGCCAGCAGCTTAAGAAGGGACAGGGTTGGTAATGAGCAGTTCTTC
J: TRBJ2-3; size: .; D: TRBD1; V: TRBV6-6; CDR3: CASRTSGQGGTDTQYF; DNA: TGTGCCAGCAGAACGTCTGGACAGGGGGGCACAGATACGCAGTATTTT
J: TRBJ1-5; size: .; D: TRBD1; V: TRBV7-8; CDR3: CASSVQGVLNQPQHF; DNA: TGTGCCAGCAGCGTCCAGGGGGTTCTCAATCAGCCCCAGCATTTT
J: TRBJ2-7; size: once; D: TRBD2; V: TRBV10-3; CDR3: CAISESLARTSYEQYF; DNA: TGTGCCATCAGTGAGTCACTAGCGAGGACCTCCTACGAGCAGTACTTC
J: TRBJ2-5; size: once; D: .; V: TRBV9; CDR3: CASSPWESFETQYF; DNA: TGTGCCAGCAGCCCCTGGGAGAGTTTCGAGACCCAGTACTTC
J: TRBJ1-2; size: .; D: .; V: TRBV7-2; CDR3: CASSLPGNYGYTF; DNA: TGTGCCAGCAGCTTACCGGGGAACTATGGCTACACCTTC
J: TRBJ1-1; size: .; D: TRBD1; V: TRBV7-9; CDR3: CASRGQGAHTEAFF; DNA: TGTGCCAGCCGGGGGCAGGGGGCGCATACTGAAGCTTTCTTT
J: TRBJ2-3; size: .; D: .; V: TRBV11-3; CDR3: CASSPARGTDTQYF; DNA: TGTGCCAGCAGCCCAGCCCGGGGGACAGATACGCAGTATTTT
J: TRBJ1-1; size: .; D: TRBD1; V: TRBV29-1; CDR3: CSVKTGWVTEAFF; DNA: TGCAGCGTTAAGACAGGGTGGGTCACTGAAGCTTTCTTT
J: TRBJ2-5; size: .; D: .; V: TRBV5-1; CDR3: CASSGGGMGLETQYF; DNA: TGCGCCAGCAGCGGTGGAGGGATGGGGTTAGAGACCCAGTACTTC
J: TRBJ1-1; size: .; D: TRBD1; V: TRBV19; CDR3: CASSLGTGGAFTEAFF; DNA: TGTGCCAGTAGTCTCGGGACAGGGGGCGCATTCACTGAAGCTTTCTTT
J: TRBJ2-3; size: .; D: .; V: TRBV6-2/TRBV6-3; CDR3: CASSNQLTDTQYF; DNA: TGTGCCAGCAGTAACCAACTCACAGATACGCAGTATTTT
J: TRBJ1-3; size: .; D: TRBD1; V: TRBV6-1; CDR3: CASSEQGTGGNTIYF; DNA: TGTGCCAGCAGTGAACAGGGGACAGGTGGAAACACCATATATTTT
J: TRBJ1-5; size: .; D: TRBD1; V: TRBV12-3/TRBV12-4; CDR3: CASSPDRGQPQHF; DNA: TGTGCCAGCAGTCCCGACAGGGGACAGCCCCAGCATTTT
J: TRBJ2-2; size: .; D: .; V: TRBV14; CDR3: CASSRGAGELFF; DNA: TGTGCCAGCAGCCGGGGGGCCGGGGAGCTGTTTTTT
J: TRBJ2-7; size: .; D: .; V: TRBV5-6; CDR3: CASSFRRTNLYEQYF; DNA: TGTGCCAGCAGCTTCAGACGGACAAACCTCTACGAGCAGTACTTC
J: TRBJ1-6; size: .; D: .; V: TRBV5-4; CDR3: CASSDGARYNSPLHF; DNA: TGTGCCAGCAGCGATGGGGCACGCTATAATTCACCCCTCCACTTT
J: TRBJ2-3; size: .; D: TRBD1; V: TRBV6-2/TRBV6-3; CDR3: CASSYQSGQGTVATQYF; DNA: TGTGCCAGCAGTTACCAATCGGGACAGGGAACAGTAGCTACGCAGTATTTT
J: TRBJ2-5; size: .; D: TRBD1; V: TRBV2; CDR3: CASSGDRGTQETQYF; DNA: TGTGCCAGCAGTGGGGACAGGGGAACCCAAGAGACCCAGTACTTC
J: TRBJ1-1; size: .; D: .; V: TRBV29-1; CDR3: CSVEDAGGTEAFF; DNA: TGCAGCGTTGAAGATGCAGGCGGGACTGAAGCTTTCTTT
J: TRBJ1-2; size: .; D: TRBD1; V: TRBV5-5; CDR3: CASSWGTVAFTNYGYTF; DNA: TGTGCCAGCAGCTGGGGGACAGTAGCTTTCACTAACTATGGCTACACCTTC
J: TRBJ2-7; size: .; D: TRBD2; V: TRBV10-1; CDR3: CASRRLADTYEQYF; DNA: TGCGCCAGCAGACGACTAGCGGATACCTACGAGCAGTACTTC
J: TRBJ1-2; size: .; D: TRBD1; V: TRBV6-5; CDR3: CASSNRQGTYGYTF; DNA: TGTGCCAGCAGTAACAGACAGGGAACATATGGCTACACCTTC
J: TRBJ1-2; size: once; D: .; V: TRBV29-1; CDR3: CSVEWLLSYGYTF; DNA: TGCAGCGTTGAGTGGCTCCTCAGCTATGGCTACACCTTC
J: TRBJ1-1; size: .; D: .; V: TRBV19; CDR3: CASNLGALNTEAFF; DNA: TGTGCCAGTAACTTGGGGGCCCTGAACACTGAAGCTTTCTTT
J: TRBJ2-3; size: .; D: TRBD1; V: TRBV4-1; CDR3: CASSPSTGEREETQYF; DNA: TGCGCCAGCAGCCCATCGACAGGGGAGAGGGAGGAGACGCAGTATTTT
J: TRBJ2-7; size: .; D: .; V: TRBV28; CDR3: CASSLSRVRSYEQYF; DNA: TGTGCCAGCAGTTTATCCCGGGTCAGAAGCTACGAGCAGTACTTC
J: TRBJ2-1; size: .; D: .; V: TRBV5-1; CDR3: CASSPFRDEQFF; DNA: TGCGCCAGCAGCCCTTTCCGGGATGAGCAGTTCTTC
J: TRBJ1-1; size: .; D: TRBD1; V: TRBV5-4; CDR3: CASSFTGDTEAFF; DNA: TGTGCCAGCAGCTTCACAGGGGACACTGAAGCTTTCTTT
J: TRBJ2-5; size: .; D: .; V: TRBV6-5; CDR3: CASLAQGQETQYF; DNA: TGTGCCTCATTAGCCCAGGGCCAAGAGACCCAGTACTTC
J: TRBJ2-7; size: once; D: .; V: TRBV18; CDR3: CASSPERQTYEQYF; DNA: TGTGCCAGCTCACCGGAACGACAGACCTACGAGCAGTACTTC
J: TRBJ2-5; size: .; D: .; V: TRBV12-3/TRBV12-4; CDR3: CASSLGHQETQYF; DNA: TGTGCCAGCAGTTTGGGCCACCAAGAGACCCAGTACTTC